These 15 T cell receptor beta chains originate from one sample sequenced in a study of T cells after yellow fever vaccination (dated by TCRdb to about 2019). This specimen's treatment or condition label, interpreted: live attenuated yellow fever vaccine strain. Receptor libraries were prepared by 5' RACE. The listed sequencing device is Illumina NovaSeq 6000. TCRdb trimmed public reads at Q25 via fastp, called clones via MiXCR and kept in-frame beta chains. Every distinct CDR3 protein forms one entry, paired with its most common genes and DNA. The sample includes hundreds of thousands of distinct CDR3 sequences, with under 20% observed a single time. The biggest ten clones account for over 15% of the sample. The specimen was PBMCs, collected before the yellow fever booster vaccination. The receptors were sampled from a man between 18 and 29 years old who received the YFV17D yellow fever vaccine.

The rearrangement uses TRBV6-5 and TRBJ1-6; TRBD1 matches at 9 bases. The germline CDR1 and CDR2 sequences are MNHEY and SVGAGI. V was pared by 6 bases and J by 9 bases, with 9 bases of the junction left unmatched. The CDR3 is made up of 15 amino acids. CDR3: CASSGTGWGSSPLHF. The DNA of the CDR3 is TGTGCCAGCAGCGGGACAGGGTGGGGTAGTTCACCCCTCCACTTT.

The table lists this clonotype with a few counts. The CDR3 sequence: CASSYSSGAVTEAFF. The DNA of the CDR3 is TGTGCCAGCAGTTACTCTTCGGGGGCAGTCACTGAAGCTTTCTTT. This rearrangement joins TRBV6-5 to TRBJ1-1; a possible D gene is TRBD1 (6 bases). Germline V CDR1 and CDR2: MNHEY, SVGAGI. The CDR3 covers 15 residues. Deletions cut 0 bases from V and 4 bases from J, with 12 bases between.

The V and J genes are TRBV28 and TRBJ1-5, with D uncertain. With 6 bases removed from V and 11 bases from J, the gap between germline ends came to 14 bases. The CDR3 contains 12 residues. CDR1 and CDR2 from the germline V gene are MDHEN and SYDVKM. For the CDR3, the DNA is TGTGCCAGCAGCGAACAAGGGTTGTCCCAGCATTTT. As protein: CASSEQGLSQHF.

This clonotype showed up just a few times. The V call is TRBV20-1, the J call TRBJ2-2; D remains ambiguous. Germline V gene sequence: CDR1 DFQATT, CDR2 SNEGSKA (reference sequence). Trimming removed 3 bases at V and 2 bases at J, with 7 bases between. CDR3 length: 13 amino acids. DNA for the CDR3: TGCAGTGCTAGGACATTCAACACCGGGGAGCTGTTTTTT. It is translated as CSARTFNTGELFF.

The chain is built from TRBV12-3 or TRBV12-4 and TRBJ1-6; D ambiguous. The CDR3 totals 14 residues. Trimming pared 3 bases from V and 9 bases from J, leaving 12 bases between. CDR3 nucleotide sequence: TGTGCCAGCAGTTTTGGCAGCTCTACTTCACCCCTCCACTTT. As protein: CASSFGSSTSPLHF.

The rearrangement joins TRBV5-4 to TRBJ2-5, with 10 positions matching TRBD2. This CDR3 region has 16 residues. CDR1 is SGHNT and CDR2 is YYREEE in the germline V gene (reference sequence). The V segment lost 0 bases and the J segment 4 bases; nucleotides outside the gene matches: 6. The CDR3 region is CASSLVSGGAGETQYF. The CDR3 DNA follows: TGTGCCAGCAGCTTGGTGAGCGGGGGGGCCGGAGAGACCCAGTACTTC.

The CDR3 region has the DNA TGTGCCAGCAGCTTCAGACAGGGGGGAGGATTAAATGAGCAGTTCTTC. It codes for CASSFRQGGGLNEQFF. The chain combines TRBV7-2 with TRBJ2-1; 9 nucleotides agree with TRBD1. The V segment lost 3 bases and the J segment 7 bases; nucleotides outside the gene matches: 10. CDR3 length: 16 residues. Per germline, CDR1 SGHTA and CDR2 FQGNSA. Full variable domain (missing parts from reference TRBV7-2 and TRBJ2-1): GAGVSQSPSNKVTEKGKDVELRCDPISGHTALYWYRQSLGQGLEFLIYFQGNSAPDKSGLPSDRFSAERTGGSVSTLTIQRTQQEDSAVYLCASSFRQGGGLNEQFFGPGTRLTVL.

The chain couples TRBV6-5 to TRBJ1-5; the D is unclear. From germline, CDR1 is MNHEY and CDR2 SVGAGI. The CDR3 runs to 13 residues. V lost 6 bases and J lost 5, with 11 bases in between. The CDR3 DNA sequence: TGTGCCAGCAGACCTAGGGTTGATCAGCCCCAGCATTTT. This translates into CASRPRVDQPQHF.

The V gene is TRBV12-3 or TRBV12-4, the J gene TRBJ2-7; D is ambiguous. This CDR3 has 16 amino acids. V was pared by 4 bases and J by 5 bases, with 21 bases between. In DNA form, the CDR3 reads TGTGCCAGCAGTTCGGGCGGCGGCAGAGAAAGGGACGAGCAGTACTTC. This gives the protein CASSSGGGRERDEQYF.

J is TRBJ2-3 and V is TRBV12-3 or TRBV12-4; 7 positions match TRBD1. The CDR3 has 17 amino acids. The V segment lost 3 bases and the J segment 4 bases; nucleotides outside the gene matches: 13. The CDR3 here is CASSFRPAGGRADTQYF. The DNA for the CDR3 is TGTGCCAGCAGTTTCCGCCCTGCAGGGGGTCGAGCAGATACGCAGTATTTT.

This clonotype appeared a few times. The chain combines TRBV27 with TRBJ2-5; D remains ambiguous. The CDR3 has 13 amino acids. Per the germline V gene, CDR1 is MNHEY and CDR2 is SMNVEV (reference sequence). The V end lost 4 bases, the J end lost 4 bases, and 10 bases lay between the germline ends. CDR3 in amino acids: CASSYGHGETQYF. CDR3 bases: TGTGCCAGCAGTTACGGGCACGGAGAGACCCAGTACTTC.

The V gene is TRBV6-5, the J gene TRBJ2-2, with 10 bases matching TRBD1. Germline-derived CDR1 and CDR2 are MNHEY and SVGAGI. This CDR3 comprises 19 residues. The V and J ends lost 0 bases and 2 bases, in that order; junction bases with no gene match: 9. The CDR3 spells CASSYSGWGTGVNTGELFF. CDR3 DNA sequence: TGTGCCAGCAGTTACTCGGGTTGGGGGACAGGGGTAAACACCGGGGAGCTGTTTTTT.

V usage is TRBV7-8 and J usage is TRBJ2-1, with D perhaps matching TRBD1 or TRBD2 (5 bases each). Trimming stripped 5 bases from V and 2 bases from J, with 13 bases between. The CDR3 is 15 residues long. Germline assignment: CDR1 SGHVS and CDR2 FQNEAQ. The DNA for the CDR3 is TGTGCCAGCAGCCCATCAGAGGGGACCTACAATGAGCAGTTCTTC. It yields the protein CASSPSEGTYNEQFF.

V gene TRBV9 combines with J gene TRBJ2-5; tentatively, D is TRBD1 or TRBD2 (5 bases each). With 0 bases removed from V and 1 base from J, the gap between germline ends came to 10 bases. Germline V lookup: CDR1 SGDLS, CDR2 YYNGEE. The CDR3 is 15 amino acids. The CDR3: CASSVGSGTQETQYF. CDR3 in DNA: TGTGCCAGCAGCGTAGGGTCCGGGACCCAAGAGACCCAGTACTTC.

The chain is built from TRBV4-1 and TRBJ2-1; 12 nucleotides match TRBD2. CDR1 is MGHRA, CDR2 YSYEKL, per germline. This CDR3 comprises 16 residues. Trimming at V came to 3 bases and at J to 3 bases, leaving 3 bases not matched to a gene. The CDR3, as DNA: TGCGCCAGCAGCCAGCCGACTAGCGGGGGCTACAATGAGCAGTTCTTC. This sequence encodes CASSQPTSGGYNEQFF.